This entry is about one T cell receptor beta chain. Its specificity is unknown. This CDR3 is 14 amino acids long. Germline assignment: CDR1 SGHNT and CDR2 YENEEA. V dropped 1 base and J dropped 1 base, with 8 bases sitting between them. Every subset's genomic DNA went evenly onto several immunoSEQ plates. Sequencing used immunoSEQ multiplex PCR; TCRdb keeps in-frame clones, though not all of them. The sample yields roughly 2.5 million clones, 90% to 95% seen once. The donors were adults (healthy and HIV-negative) with no recent acute infections or vaccinations. The data originate from a study of shared clonotypes between healthy human individuals. The study, taken as a whole, reports: Rarefaction gave evidence that sorted-subset sequencing remained incomplete despite large depth.

The clonotype comes from a man younger than 30 in good health. This chain links TRBV11-3 with TRBJ2-7; D could derive from TRBD1 or TRBD2 (5 bases each). The sequenced sample consisted of naive CD4+ T cells sorted from blood. The subset here: CD45RA+ positively selected. CDR3 sequence: CASSLGGASYEQYF. Here the CDR3 DNA reads TGTGCCAGCAGCTTAGGAGGGGCGTCCTACGAGCAGTACTTC.